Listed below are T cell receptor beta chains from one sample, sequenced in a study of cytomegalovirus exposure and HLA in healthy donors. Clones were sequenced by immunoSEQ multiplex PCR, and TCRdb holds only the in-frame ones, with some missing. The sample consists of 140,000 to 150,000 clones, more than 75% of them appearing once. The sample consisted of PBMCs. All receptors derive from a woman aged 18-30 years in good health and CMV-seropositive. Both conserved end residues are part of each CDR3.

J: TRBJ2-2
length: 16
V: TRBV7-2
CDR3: CASSLKRVTATGELFF

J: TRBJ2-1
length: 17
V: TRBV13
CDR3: CASSPFSGGGGYNEQFF

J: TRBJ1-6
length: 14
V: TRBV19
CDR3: CASSPGTEGSPLHF

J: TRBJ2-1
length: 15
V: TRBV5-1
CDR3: CASSYRDSSYNEQFF

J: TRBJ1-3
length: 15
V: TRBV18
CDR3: CASSSDRVAGNTIYF

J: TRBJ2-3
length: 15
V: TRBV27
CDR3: CASSLRGGSTDTQYF

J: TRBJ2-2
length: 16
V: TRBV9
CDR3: CASSVGLAVNTGELFF

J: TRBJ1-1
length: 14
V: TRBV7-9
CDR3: CASSLPRRGAEAFF

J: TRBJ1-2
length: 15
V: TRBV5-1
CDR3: CASSLGSGNNYGYTF

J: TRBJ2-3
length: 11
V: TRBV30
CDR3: CAWGATDTQYF

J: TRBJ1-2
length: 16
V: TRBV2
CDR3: CASSETGYPTNYGYTF

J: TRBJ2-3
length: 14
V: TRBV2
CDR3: CAIALAGSLDTQYF

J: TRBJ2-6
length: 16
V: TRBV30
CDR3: CALDRAPLTGANVLTF

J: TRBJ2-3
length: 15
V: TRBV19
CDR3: CASSIRGTPTDTQYF

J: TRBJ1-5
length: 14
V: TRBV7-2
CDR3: CASSLSQGNQPQHF

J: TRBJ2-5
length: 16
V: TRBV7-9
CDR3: CSSSGDRSMIQETQYF

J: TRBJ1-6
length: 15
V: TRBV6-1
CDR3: CASSARQGGPGTFDF

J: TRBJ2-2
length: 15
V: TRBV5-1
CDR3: CASSSGTGGTGELFF

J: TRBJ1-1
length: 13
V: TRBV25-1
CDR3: CASSEGGATEAFF

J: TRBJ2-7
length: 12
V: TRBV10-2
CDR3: CASTSRTYEQYF

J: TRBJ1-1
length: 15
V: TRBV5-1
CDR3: CASSLGGRGLTEAFF

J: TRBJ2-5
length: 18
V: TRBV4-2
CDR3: CASSQDELAGGSQETQYF

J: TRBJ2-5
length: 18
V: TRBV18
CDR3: CASSPAPGQGSSRGTQYF

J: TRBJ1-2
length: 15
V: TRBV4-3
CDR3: CASSQEWAGGYGYTF

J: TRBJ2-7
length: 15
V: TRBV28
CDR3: CASSFGTGVTYEQYF